This TCR beta chain was captured in a study of human T cells and chemical hapten exposure. Study overall: TCR yield per sample varied, mainly due to pooled library volumes.

Unique molecular identifiers were attached to individual cDNA molecules during library preparation. One entry per CDR3 protein, called by TCRdb with MiXCR from the RACE reads. The data hold fewer than 400,000 distinct CDR3 sequences, with 6% to 8.5% observed a single time. This CDR3 has 17 amino acids. The germline V gene has CDR1 LGHNA and CDR2 YSLEER. The V and J ends lost 0 bases and 4 bases, in that order; junction bases with no gene match: 9. Time point of the sample: patch test 1, 2 weeks after DPC sensitization. This sample's treatment: therapeutic diphenylcyclopropenone sensitization with weekly scalp DPC.

The receptor's source is a woman in her late teens or twenties with alopecia areata. Some clones in this sample may be carry-over from other donors' samples. The rearrangement links TRBV4-3 to TRBJ2-5, with 9 positions matching TRBD2. The source was whole blood, collected in connection with sensitization to the hapten diphenylcyclopropenone (DPC). The CDR3 DNA is TGCGCCAGCAGCCAAGATGCTCCGGGACTAGCATCAGAGACCCAGTACTTC. The encoded protein is CASSQDAPGLASETQYF.